This is a list of T cell receptor beta chains from one sample in a study of neurological immune-mediated disorders. In TCRdb, the 5' RACE reads were re-called with MiXCR into one record per CDR3 protein. The data contain just over 30,000 distinct CDR3 sequences, approximately 5.3% of them singletons. Sequencing input: CD4+ T cells from blood. The receptors were sampled from a woman aged 45-65 years in good health. Each CDR3 is given with its conserved first and last residue. A D gene is named only where the DNA matches it firmly. Clone size is shown for a subset of rows, as once, few, many or a class of expanded clone.

TRBV19	TRBD1	TRBJ2-5	many	TGTGCCAGTAGTATGGGACAGGGAGAGACCCAGTACTTC	CASSMGQGETQYF
TRBV7-8	TRBD1	TRBJ2-3	few	TGTGCCAGCCAGGGGGGACAGGGGTTTGCAGATACGCAGTATTTT	CASQGGQGFADTQYF
TRBV29-1	NA	TRBJ2-4	many	TGCAGCGCCCATTCTACCTTAGCCAAAAACATTCAGTACTTC	CSAHSTLAKNIQYF
TRBV5-1	NA	TRBJ2-1	many	TGCGCCAGCAGCAGGGGGGATGGACACAATGAGCAGTTCTTC	CASSRGDGHNEQFF
TRBV5-1	NA	TRBJ2-4	many	TGCGCCAGCAGCCCTACGAACACCAAAAACATTCAGTACTTC	CASSPTNTKNIQYF
TRBV20-1	NA	TRBJ1-1	many	TGCAGTGCCCCGAGACGGGCGAGAGGAACTGAAGCTTTCTTT	CSAPRRARGTEAFF
TRBV20-1	TRBD1	TRBJ1-5	many	TGCAGTGCTAGAGGGGACAGGGAGCATCAGCCCCAGCATTTT	CSARGDREHQPQHF
TRBV9	NA	TRBJ2-5	many	TGTGCCAGCAGCGTGTCCCCAGCAAACTTGGAGACCCAGTACTTC	CASSVSPANLETQYF
TRBV5-1	NA	TRBJ2-7	many	TGCGCCAGCAGCACCGCCGCGGGATTATCCTACGAGCAGTACTTC	CASSTAAGLSYEQYF
TRBV5-1	NA	TRBJ2-7	many	TGCGCCAGCAGCTCCGGGGCCAATTACTACGAGCAGTACTTC	CASSSGANYYEQYF
TRBV5-1	NA	TRBJ2-1	many	TGCGCCAGCAGCTTGTCCATCTGGGCGTCGTCTGAGCAGTTCTTC	CASSLSIWASSEQFF
TRBV20-1	TRBD2	TRBJ2-1	many	TGCAGTGCCCCCCCCTTAGCGGGGGGGCGCAATGAGCAGTTCTTC	CSAPPLAGGRNEQFF
TRBV10-3	TRBD2	TRBJ2-3	many	TGTGCCATCAGTGATGGGACTAGGTCCGGGACAGATACGCAGTATTTT	CAISDGTRSGTDTQYF
TRBV5-1	TRBD1	TRBJ1-1	medium-sized	TGCGCCAGCAGCAGTTGGGACAGCAACACTGAAGCTTTCTTT	CASSSWDSNTEAFF
TRBV14	NA	TRBJ1-6	many	TGTGCCAGCAGCCAAGATGGCTCCTATAATTCACCCCTCCACTTT	CASSQDGSYNSPLHF
TRBV20-1	NA	TRBJ2-7	many	TGCAGTGCTGGGGGACATGGCCTGCGGGAGCAGTACTTC	CSAGGHGLREQYF
TRBV5-1	NA	TRBJ1-2	many	TGCGCCAGCACCCCCGGTGGCACGAGAAACTATGGCTACACCTTC	CASTPGGTRNYGYTF
TRBV9	TRBD2	TRBJ2-1	many	TGTGCCAGCAGCCCCCAGATCTCCGGACTAGCGAGCTACGATGAGCAGTTCTTC	CASSPQISGLASYDEQFF
TRBV28	NA	TRBJ2-1	many	TGTGCCAGCAGTTTTCCTAGGGCAAAACAGTTCTTC	CASSFPRAKQFF
TRBV28	TRBD2	TRBJ2-1	many	TGTGCCAGCAGGGGACTATCGAGCTCCTACAATGAGCAGTTCTTC	CASRGLSSSYNEQFF
TRBV5-1	TRBD1	TRBJ2-3	many	TGCGCCAGCAGCTCAGGACAGGGCCTGGCAGATACGCAGTATTTT	CASSSGQGLADTQYF
TRBV12-3/TRBV12-4	TRBD2	TRBJ2-1	many	TGTGCCAGCAGACTAGCGGGGGGGACGGAGCAGTTCTTC	CASRLAGGTEQFF
TRBV5-1	NA	TRBJ2-2	many	TGCGCCAGCAGGCTGCAGGGGAACACCGGGGAGCTGTTTTTT	CASRLQGNTGELFF
TRBV18	NA	TRBJ2-7	many	TGTGCCAGCTCAGGCAATAAGGTGTTGCTCGGAGACGAGCAGTACTTC	CASSGNKVLLGDEQYF
TRBV5-1	NA	TRBJ1-1	many	TGCGCCAGCAGCTTGGAGGGTGGGGGAGGGAACACTGAAGCTTTCTTT	CASSLEGGGGNTEAFF
TRBV7-8	NA	TRBJ1-6	many	TGTGCCAGCAGCTCCATGAGGGGTCGTTGGTCTAATTCACCCCTCCACTTT	CASSSMRGRWSNSPLHF
TRBV4-3	NA	TRBJ2-7	many	TGCGCCAGCAGCCAAGAGTTGGGTGGCGGGCCTCAATCCTACGAGCAGTACTTC	CASSQELGGGPQSYEQYF
TRBV5-5	NA	TRBJ2-1	many	TGTGCCAGCAGCCTTGCCCGGTTTGAGCAGTTCTTC	CASSLARFEQFF
TRBV12-3/TRBV12-4	NA	TRBJ2-1	medium-sized	TGTGCCAGCAGTTTCCGGATCGGGGGTAATGAGCAGTTCTTC	CASSFRIGGNEQFF
TRBV28	NA	TRBJ2-7	many	TGTGCCAGCAGTTTTTCACTCGGCACAGGGCCGCGGGAGCAGTACTTC	CASSFSLGTGPREQYF
TRBV6-1	NA	TRBJ2-6	many	TGTGCCAGCCACTCGGGAAGCTCTGGGGCCAACGTCCTGACTTTC	CASHSGSSGANVLTF
TRBV11-2	NA	TRBJ1-6	many	TGTGCCAGCAGCTTAGTTGGTCAAGGACCTAATTCACCCCTCCACTTT	CASSLVGQGPNSPLHF
TRBV29-1	NA	TRBJ1-1	many	TGCAGCGTCGGGACCAACTTGGGGAAAGAAGCTTTCTTT	CSVGTNLGKEAFF
TRBV5-5	NA	TRBJ1-5	many	TGTGCCAGCAGCCCCGGGGGGGTTAGCAATCAGCCCCAGCATTTT	CASSPGGVSNQPQHF
TRBV20-1	NA	TRBJ2-7	many	TGCAGTGCTAGAGATAGCTGGAACGAGCAGTACTTC	CSARDSWNEQYF
TRBV5-1	TRBD1	TRBJ1-5	many	TGCGCCAGCAGCCCAGGGGGTAGCAGGCAGCCCCAGCATTTT	CASSPGGSRQPQHF
TRBV11-3	NA	TRBJ2-1	many	TGTGCCAGCAGCTTAGGAATGGGACTCCAAAATGAGCAGTTCTTC	CASSLGMGLQNEQFF
TRBV6-6	NA	TRBJ1-6	many	TGTGCCAGCAGTGAGCGGGCCCCCCTTAATTCACCCCTCCACTTT	CASSERAPLNSPLHF
TRBV20-1	NA	TRBJ2-1	many	TGCAGTGCTAGAGATCATAATTACGGGGGTGAGCAGTTCTTC	CSARDHNYGGEQFF
TRBV14	TRBD2	TRBJ2-2	many	TGTGCCAGCAGCCAAGGCCGCGGGGGGTTCACCGGGGAGCTGTTTTTT	CASSQGRGGFTGELFF
TRBV7-3	TRBD1	TRBJ2-2	many	TGTGCCAGCAGCTCTGGACAGGGATGGGACACCGGGGAGCTGTTTTTT	CASSSGQGWDTGELFF
TRBV10-2	NA	TRBJ2-7	many	TGCGCCAGCGGCCGGGGGGCAGGACCCTACGAGCAGTACTTC	CASGRGAGPYEQYF
TRBV4-3	NA	TRBJ2-7	NA	TGCGCCAGCAGCCAAGATAAGGCCGTCGAGCAGTACTTC	CASSQDKAVEQYF
TRBV20-1	TRBD2	TRBJ2-7	many	TGCAGTGCCTACCTGGCGGGGGGTACCTACGAGCAGTACTTC	CSAYLAGGTYEQYF
TRBV7-2	NA	TRBJ2-3	many	TGTGCCAGCAGCTTAGTCGGGGGGCCTAGCACAGATACGCAGTATTTT	CASSLVGGPSTDTQYF
TRBV20-1	NA	TRBJ2-7	many	TGCAGTGCTAGTCCAGACAGTTACGAGCAGTACTTC	CSASPDSYEQYF
TRBV11-2	NA	TRBJ1-6	many	TGTGCCAGCAGCTTAGAACCAGGGGCGGATTCACCCCTCCACTTT	CASSLEPGADSPLHF
TRBV6-2/TRBV6-3	TRBD2	TRBJ2-1	many	TGTGCCAGCAGCACGGGCGGGGGGCATTACAATGAGCAGTTCTTC	CASSTGGGHYNEQFF
TRBV28	NA	TRBJ2-3	many	TGTGCCAGCAGTAACAGGGCGCGCACAGATACGCAGTATTTT	CASSNRARTDTQYF